This T cell receptor beta chain is from a study of sequential checkpoint blockade in melanoma. Background on the study: Arm A got nivolumab then ipilimumab; arm B the reverse, 1:1. Both treatment sequences were followed by maintenance nivolumab.

Treatment: randomized to nivolumab then ipilimumab (arm A) or the reverse (arm B). Patients had received no earlier DNA-damaging chemotherapy. PBMC sorting kept live CD3+CD8+ cells without CD19 or CD56. Looked up from germline, CDR1 is SGDLS and CDR2 is YYNGEE. Trimming took 3 bases from V and 2 from J; bases not matched to a gene: 7. This CDR3 is 17 amino acids long. Clones were sequenced by immunoSEQ multiplex PCR, and TCRdb holds only the in-frame ones, with some missing. Of tens of thousands of clones listed, roughly 86% were seen once; the top ten hold less than 7%. This clonotype was obtained from a human donor with melanoma. This chain uses TRBV9 with TRBJ2-2; 10 bases agree with TRBD2. This specimen was CD8+ T cells sorted from blood (inferred from file names), taken from a patient given nivolumab and ipilimumab in sequence. As DNA, the CDR3 is TGTGCCAGCAGCGACCCGACTAGCGGGCTTAACACCGGGGAGCTGTTTTTT. Translating gives CASSDPTSGLNTGELFF.